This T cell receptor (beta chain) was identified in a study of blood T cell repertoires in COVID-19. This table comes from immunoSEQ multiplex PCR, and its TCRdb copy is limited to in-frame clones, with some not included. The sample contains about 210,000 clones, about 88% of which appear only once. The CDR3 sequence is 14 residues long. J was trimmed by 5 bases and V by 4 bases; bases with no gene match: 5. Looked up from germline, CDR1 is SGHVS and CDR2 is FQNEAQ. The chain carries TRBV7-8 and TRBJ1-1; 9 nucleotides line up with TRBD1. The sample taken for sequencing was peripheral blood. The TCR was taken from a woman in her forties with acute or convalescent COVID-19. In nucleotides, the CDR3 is TGTGCCAGCAGCTCGACAGGGGGAAGTACTGAAGCTTTCTTT. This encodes CASSSTGGSTEAFF.